The rows below give T cell receptor beta chains drawn from one sample of a study of blood T cell repertoires in COVID-19. Sequencing was performed with immunoSEQ multiplex PCR; in TCRdb, only in-frame clones are kept and a portion is missing. This repertoire shows around 300,000 clones, about 91% found once; its top ten account for approximately 1.6%. The sequencing input was peripheral blood. The receptors stem from a young woman with COVID-19, enrolled during active disease. Both conserved end residues are part of each CDR3. D genes are given only for firm matches. For some rows the clone size is stated as once, few or many, or as a class when expanded; others skip it.

-	once	TRBJ1-5	TRBV6-2/TRBV6-3	TGTGCCAGCAGTTCCCTGGGGGGGTCCCGGGGCAATCAGCCCCAGCATTTT	CASSSLGGSRGNQPQHF
-	-	TRBJ2-1	TRBV6-5	TGTGCCAGCAGTCCTTCTCGGAGCTCCTACAATGAGCAGTTCTTC	CASSPSRSSYNEQFF
-	-	TRBJ1-2	TRBV29-1	TGCAGCGTTGCCCTCCAGGGGTACTCCTATGGCTACACCTTC	CSVALQGYSYGYTF
-	-	TRBJ1-6	TRBV28	TGTGCCAGCAGTTCCCCGGATTCACCCCTCCACTTT	CASSSPDSPLHF
TRBD2	-	TRBJ2-1	TRBV7-2	TGTGCCAGCAGCTTACTAGCGGGGGGGGTCAATGAGCAGTTCTTC	CASSLLAGGVNEQFF
TRBD1	few	TRBJ1-5	TRBV18	TGTGCCAGCTCACCGGGACAGGGGAACAATCAGCCCCAGCATTTT	CASSPGQGNNQPQHF
TRBD2	-	TRBJ2-5	TRBV7-2	TGTGCCAGCAGCTTAGTGGGGACTAGCGGCCCGGAGACCCAGTACTTC	CASSLVGTSGPETQYF
TRBD2	-	TRBJ2-5	TRBV11-1	TGTGCCAGCAGCCCCCTGGAGGGACTAGCCGTCGAGACCCAGTACTTC	CASSPLEGLAVETQYF
TRBD1	-	TRBJ1-1	TRBV4-1	TGCGCCAGCAGCCAAGATCCCCAGGGGGCAACTGAAGCTTTCTTT	CASSQDPQGATEAFF
TRBD2	few	TRBJ2-1	TRBV14	TGTGCCAGCAGACGGACTAGCGGGGGGACTAATGAGCAGTTCTTC	CASRRTSGGTNEQFF
TRBD1	-	TRBJ1-1	TRBV5-1	TGCGCCAGCAGCTCAATCACAGGGGACACTGAAGCTTTCTTT	CASSSITGDTEAFF
-	many	TRBJ1-1	TRBV18	TGTGCCAGCTCACCTGACAAGAAGGCTGAAGCTTTCTTT	CASSPDKKAEAFF
TRBD2	-	TRBJ2-1	TRBV7-9	TGTGCCAGCAGCCCGACTAGCGGGGGAAATGAGCAGTTCTTC	CASSPTSGGNEQFF
TRBD1	once	TRBJ1-5	TRBV10-1	TGCGCCAGCAGTGAGTCGCCTGGACAGGGCGATCAGCCCCAGCATTTT	CASSESPGQGDQPQHF
TRBD2	-	TRBJ2-5	TRBV11-2	TGTGCCAGCAGCTTGGGACTAGCGGGGGGGCAGGGGACCCAGTACTTC	CASSLGLAGGQGTQYF
-	-	TRBJ1-2	TRBV6-1	TGTGCCAGCAGTGACCCGTGGGGGCGCGACTATGGCTACACCTTC	CASSDPWGRDYGYTF
TRBD2	once	TRBJ2-7	TRBV6-2/TRBV6-3	TGTGCCAGCAGTACGGCCTTGACTAGCGGGGGGATTTCCTACGAGCAGTACTTC	CASSTALTSGGISYEQYF
-	-	TRBJ1-1	TRBV6-6	TGTGCCAGCAGTTACTCGAGTATCGAAGCTTTCTTT	CASSYSSIEAFF
-	-	TRBJ2-3	TRBV5-1	TGCGCCAGCAGCTTGGAACAGCCTAGCACAGATACGCAGTATTTT	CASSLEQPSTDTQYF
-	-	TRBJ1-6	TRBV9	TGTGCCAGCAGCTCACAGGGTATACCGGATTCACCCCTCCACTTT	CASSSQGIPDSPLHF
TRBD1	-	TRBJ1-5	TRBV19	TGTGCCAGTAGGGATCTTACAGGGGTTGATCAGCCCCAGCATTTT	CASRDLTGVDQPQHF
TRBD2	-	TRBJ2-7	TRBV10-3	TGTGCCATCACCCCGGGACTAGCATCGGACGAGCAGTACTTC	CAITPGLASDEQYF
-	-	TRBJ2-3	TRBV5-1	TGCGCCAGCAGCATGGCAGATAATACAGATACGCAGTATTTT	CASSMADNTDTQYF
-	-	TRBJ1-4	TRBV27	TGTGCCAGCAGTTTAAATGGAGGGATTTATGAAAAACTGTTTTTT	CASSLNGGIYEKLFF
TRBD2	-	TRBJ2-2	TRBV3-1/TRBV3-2	TGTGCCAGCAGCAGGACTAGCGGTGGAGGTACCGGGGAGCTGTTTTTT	CASSRTSGGGTGELFF
-	few	TRBJ1-1	TRBV3-1/TRBV3-2	TGTGCCAGCAGCCAAGGGAGGGGAGAAGCTTTCTTT	CASSQGRGEAFF
-	once	TRBJ1-3	TRBV28	TGTGCCAGCACGACAGGCCCCTCTGGAAACACCATATATTTT	CASTTGPSGNTIYF
TRBD1	-	TRBJ1-1	TRBV29-1	TGCAGCGTTGAAAGGACAGGGGAAGCTTTCTTT	CSVERTGEAFF
-	once	TRBJ1-1	TRBV28	TGTGCCAGCAGTACTATTCGGTTGGGGCTCGAAGCTTTCTTT	CASSTIRLGLEAFF
TRBD1	-	TRBJ1-4	TRBV3-1/TRBV3-2	TGTGCCAGCAGCCCCAGACAGGGCTTGGGTGAAAAACTGTTTTTT	CASSPRQGLGEKLFF
-	-	TRBJ1-4	TRBV5-6	TGTGCCAGCAGCCCGGACCGGACATCTAGTGAAAAACTGTTTTTT	CASSPDRTSSEKLFF
TRBD1	-	TRBJ1-2	TRBV27	TGTGCCAGCAGCCCTCTTGGGACAGGGGGCGTCGACTATGGCTACACCTTC	CASSPLGTGGVDYGYTF
TRBD1	-	TRBJ1-3	TRBV5-5	TGTGCCAGCAGCTTGCAAATCGGGACAGGGGGGGACACCATATATTTT	CASSLQIGTGGDTIYF
TRBD1	-	TRBJ2-5	TRBV5-1	TGCGCCAGCGGACAGGGCGAAGAGACCCAGTACTTC	CASGQGEETQYF
-	-	TRBJ1-5	TRBV28	TGTGCCAGCAGTTTAGAATGGCAGGGGAGGGATCAGCCCCAGCATTTT	CASSLEWQGRDQPQHF
TRBD2	-	TRBJ2-1	TRBV19	TGTGCCAGTAGGGCTCTAGCGGGGGGGTATCTCTTC	CASRALAGGYLF
-	-	TRBJ2-7	TRBV27	TGTGCCAGCAGTTTATCCCAGGGGCCCTACGAGCAGTACTTC	CASSLSQGPYEQYF
TRBD1	-	TRBJ1-6	TRBV7-8	TGTGCCAGCAGCTGGAGCCGGACAGGCTCAAATTCACCCCTCCACTTT	CASSWSRTGSNSPLHF
-	-	TRBJ1-4	TRBV2	TGTGCAATTGACAGTGCAACTAATGAAAAACTGTTTTTT	CAIDSATNEKLFF
TRBD1	-	TRBJ1-1	TRBV4-3	TGCGCCAGCAGCCAAGAATATGGGGCAGGGGGCTTCACTGAAGCTTTCTTT	CASSQEYGAGGFTEAFF
TRBD1	-	TRBJ1-5	TRBV6-5	TGTGCCAGCCGCCGTGGGACAGGCAATCAGCCCCAGCATTTT	CASRRGTGNQPQHF
-	-	TRBJ1-5	TRBV19	TGTGCCAGTAGTTTGCTTCTAGGTAGCAATCAGCCCCAGCATTTT	CASSLLLGSNQPQHF
-	-	TRBJ1-5	TRBV19	TGTGCCAGTAGGATAATCTCGGTAGGGGATCAGCCCCAGCATTTT	CASRIISVGDQPQHF
-	-	TRBJ2-2	TRBV5-4	TGTGCCAGCAGCTTGGGTCTAGCTGGGGGGATCGGGGAGCTGTTTTTT	CASSLGLAGGIGELFF
-	-	TRBJ1-2	TRBV4-3	TGCGCCAGCAGCCAAGCGCAACGTTTGGGGCCTAACTATGGCTACACCTTC	CASSQAQRLGPNYGYTF
TRBD1	once	TRBJ1-5	TRBV24-1	TGTGCCACCAGCGAGACAGGGGCGGACCAGCCCCAGCATTTT	CATSETGADQPQHF
TRBD1	-	TRBJ2-2	TRBV24-1	TGTGCCACCAGTGACAGGGACAGGGCTAACACCGGGGAGCTGTTTTTT	CATSDRDRANTGELFF
TRBD1	few	TRBJ1-2	TRBV5-1	TGCGCCAGCAGCCCAGGGGGAGAATTAAGTGGCTACACCTTC	CASSPGGELSGYTF
-	-	TRBJ1-1	TRBV4-3	TGCGCCAGCAGCCAAGTTCTCCACAGGGAGTACACTGAAGCTTTCTTT	CASSQVLHREYTEAFF
-	-	TRBJ1-2	TRBV7-3	TGTGCCAGCAGCTTAACCCCCGGGGTAAACTATGGCTACACCTTC	CASSLTPGVNYGYTF
TRBD1	-	TRBJ1-1	TRBV24-1	TGTGCCACCAGTGATCGATCTACAGGGGTTACTGAAGCTTTCTTT	CATSDRSTGVTEAFF
TRBD2	many	TRBJ2-5	TRBV4-1	TGCGCCAGCAGCCAAGGACTAGCGGGGGGTTGGGAGACCCAGTACTTC	CASSQGLAGGWETQYF
-	-	TRBJ2-1	TRBV2	TGTGCCAGCAGTGGTTCTAGCCTGCCCGAGCAGTTCTTC	CASSGSSLPEQFF
TRBD1	-	TRBJ1-5	TRBV6-1	TGTGCCAGCAGTGATGGGACAGGGCGGTATAGCAATCAGCCCCAGCATTTT	CASSDGTGRYSNQPQHF
-	few	TRBJ1-2	TRBV7-9	TGTGCCAGCAGCCTAGCGGACAGTGACGGCTACACCTTC	CASSLADSDGYTF